The present TCR beta chain was sequenced within a study of cytomegalovirus exposure and HLA in healthy donors. Study outcomes and limitations: Some V segments, including TRBV6-2 and TRBV6-3, were excluded as indistinguishable. Common viral pathogens seemed to be connected with several of the most significant clusters, according to a later analysis. A likely sequencing artifact accounted for one observed cluster of highly shared sequence variants. As a later analysis revealed, the rate of TCR association differed by HLA locus, with DRB1 most and HLA-C fewest.

The study ran its PCR with 60 Vbeta and 13 Jbeta primers. Profiling relied on immunoSEQ multiplex PCR, and the TCRdb table lists in-frame clones only, not all of them. The sample lists 130,000 or so clones, around 69% occurring once. V lost 0 bases and J lost 2; bases outside the gene matches: 1. The CDR3 contains 15 residues. Germline values: CDR1 SGHRS, CDR2 YFSETQ. This clone was observed a handful of times. The target antigen is unknown. The genes are TRBV5-1 and TRBJ2-1, with 8 bases aligning to TRBD2. The clonotype originates from a woman between 40 and 55 years old in good health and CMV-seropositive. Sequencing was done on a sample of PBMCs. As DNA, the CDR3 is TGCGCCAGCAGCTTGGGCGGGGGGACCTACAATGAGCAGTTCTTC. Translation gives CASSLGGGTYNEQFF.